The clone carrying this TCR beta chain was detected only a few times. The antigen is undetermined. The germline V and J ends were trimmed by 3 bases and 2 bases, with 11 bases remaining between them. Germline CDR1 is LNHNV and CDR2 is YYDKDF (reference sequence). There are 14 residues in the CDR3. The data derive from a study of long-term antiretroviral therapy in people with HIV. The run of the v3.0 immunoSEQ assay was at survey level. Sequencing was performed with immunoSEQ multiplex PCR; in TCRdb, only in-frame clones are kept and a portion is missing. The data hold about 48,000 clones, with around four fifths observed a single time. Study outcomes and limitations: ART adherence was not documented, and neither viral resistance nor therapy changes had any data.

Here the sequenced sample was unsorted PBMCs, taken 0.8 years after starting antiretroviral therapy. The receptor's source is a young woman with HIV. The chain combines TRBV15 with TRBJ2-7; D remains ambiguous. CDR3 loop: CATSSWLNTYEQYF. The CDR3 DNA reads TGTGCCACCAGCAGCTGGCTGAATACCTACGAGCAGTACTTC.